These 3 T cell receptor beta chains came from one sample sequenced in a study of blood T cell repertoires in COVID-19. Libraries were prepared by immunoSEQ multiplex PCR; TCRdb keeps only in-frame clonotypes and omits some of them. Of 400,000 or so clones in the sample, over 75% were seen once. The material sequenced was PBMCs or T cells enriched from blood (not recorded which). These receptor sequences come from a man aged 40-55 years in a cohort exposed to, infected with or recovered from COVID-19 (not recorded which).

The V and J genes are TRBV6-5 and TRBJ2-2, with 7 bases fitting TRBD1. Germline CDR1 reads MNHEY; CDR2 reads SVGAGI. This CDR3 has 15 residues. Germline trimming cut 5 bases from V and 1 base from J; bases unmatched to any gene: 4. The CDR3 here is CASSTRTGNTGELFF. The CDR3 DNA follows: TGTGCCAGCAGTACTCGGACAGGGAACACCGGGGAGCTGTTTTTT.

The chain couples TRBV10-3 to TRBJ2-7, with D possibly matching TRBD1 (5 bases). This CDR3 comprises 15 residues. CDR1 is ENHRY and CDR2 is SYGVKD in the germline V gene. Trimming removed 6 bases at V and 6 bases at J, with 21 bases between. The CDR3 DNA reads as TGTGCCATCAGAAAAAGTGGTTCAGGGTACGGCGAGCAGTACTTC. As protein: CAIRKSGSGYGEQYF.

This clone was found a few times. The rearrangement joins TRBV7-8 to TRBJ2-2; 9 nucleotides align to TRBD2. CDR1 and CDR2 (germline): SGHVS, FQNEAQ. The V segment lost 10 bases and the J segment 5 bases; nucleotides outside the gene matches: 14. CDR3 size: 16 residues. CDR3 nucleotide sequence: TGTGCCACCAAAGAGTCGGGTAGCGGGAGTACCGGGGAGCTGTTTTTT. Residues: CATKESGSGSTGELFF.